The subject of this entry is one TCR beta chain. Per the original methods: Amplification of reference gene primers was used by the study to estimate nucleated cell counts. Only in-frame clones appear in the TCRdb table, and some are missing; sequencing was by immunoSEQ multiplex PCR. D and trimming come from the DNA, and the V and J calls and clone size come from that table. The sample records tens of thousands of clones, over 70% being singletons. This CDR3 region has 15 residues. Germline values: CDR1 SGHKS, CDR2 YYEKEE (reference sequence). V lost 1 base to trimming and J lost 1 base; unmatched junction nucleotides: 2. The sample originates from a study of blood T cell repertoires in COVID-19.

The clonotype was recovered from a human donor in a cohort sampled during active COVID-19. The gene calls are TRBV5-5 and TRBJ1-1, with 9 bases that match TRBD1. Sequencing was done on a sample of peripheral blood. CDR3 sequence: CASSLRTGENTEAFF. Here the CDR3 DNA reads TGTGCCAGCAGCTTGAGGACAGGGGAGAACACTGAAGCTTTCTTT.